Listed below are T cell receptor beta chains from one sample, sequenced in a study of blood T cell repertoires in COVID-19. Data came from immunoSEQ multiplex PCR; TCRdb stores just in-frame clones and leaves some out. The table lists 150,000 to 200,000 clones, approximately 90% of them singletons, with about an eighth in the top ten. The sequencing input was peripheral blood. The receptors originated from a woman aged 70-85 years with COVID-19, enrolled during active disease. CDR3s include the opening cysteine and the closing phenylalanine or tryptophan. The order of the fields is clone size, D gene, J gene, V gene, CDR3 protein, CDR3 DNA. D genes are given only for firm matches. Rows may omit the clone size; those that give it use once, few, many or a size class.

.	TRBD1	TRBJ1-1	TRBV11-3	CASGQGPSGTEAFF	TGTGCCAGCGGACAGGGGCCGTCTGGCACTGAAGCTTTCTTT
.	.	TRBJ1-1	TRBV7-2	CASSFVAEAFF	TGTGCCAGCAGCTTCGTGGCAGAAGCTTTCTTT
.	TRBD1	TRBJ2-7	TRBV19	CASSSDRGEQYF	TGTGCCAGTAGTTCGGACAGGGGCGAGCAGTACTTC
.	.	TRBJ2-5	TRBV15	CATTRDRQETQYF	TGTGCCACCACCAGAGACAGGCAAGAGACCCAGTACTTC
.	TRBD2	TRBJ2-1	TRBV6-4	CASSDRTSGRASYNEQFF	TGTGCCAGCAGTGACCGGACTAGCGGGAGGGCCTCCTACAATGAGCAGTTCTTC
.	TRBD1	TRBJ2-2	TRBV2	CASSNRQGRSGELFF	TGTGCCAGCAGCAACAGACAGGGACGGTCCGGGGAGCTGTTTTTT
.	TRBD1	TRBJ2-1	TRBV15	CATSGGNRDRVYNEQFF	TGTGCCACCAGCGGGGGAAACCGGGACAGGGTATACAATGAGCAGTTCTTC
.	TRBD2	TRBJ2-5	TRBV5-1	CASSTGLAGGEETQYF	TGCGCCAGCAGCACCGGACTAGCGGGAGGGGAAGAGACCCAGTACTTC
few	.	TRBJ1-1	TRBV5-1	CASSQGTEGTEAFF	TGCGCCAGCAGCCAAGGGACGGAGGGGACTGAAGCTTTCTTT
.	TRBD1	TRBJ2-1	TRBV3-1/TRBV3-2	CASSPGQGALKPFF	TGTGCCAGCAGCCCGGGACAGGGGGCGTTAAAACCGTTCTTC
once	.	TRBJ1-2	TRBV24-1	CATSDRGARGYTF	TGTGCCACCAGTGATCGGGGGGCGCGGGGCTACACCTTC
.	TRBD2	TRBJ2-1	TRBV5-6	CASSLRVAGYNEQFF	TGTGCCAGCAGCTTGCGGGTAGCGGGGTACAATGAGCAGTTCTTC
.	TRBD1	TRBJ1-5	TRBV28	CASRIRARGRDYSNQPQHF	TGTGCCAGCAGGATAAGGGCCAGGGGGCGAGATTATAGCAATCAGCCCCAGCATTTT
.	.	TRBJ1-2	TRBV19	CASTAEANYGYTF	TGTGCCAGTACCGCAGAGGCTAACTATGGCTACACCTTC
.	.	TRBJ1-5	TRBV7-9	CASSPEGGQPQHF	TGTGCCAGCAGCCCTGAGGGCGGTCAGCCCCAGCATTTT
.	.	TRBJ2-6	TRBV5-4	CASSLGGEAGANVLTF	TGTGCCAGCAGCTTGGGGGGGGAGGCTGGGGCCAACGTCCTGACTTTC
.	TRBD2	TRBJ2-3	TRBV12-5	CASGQSGRVDTQYF	TGTGCTAGTGGCCAAAGCGGGAGGGTAGATACGCAGTATTTT
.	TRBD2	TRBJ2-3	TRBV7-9	CASSGRLAGGWDTQYF	TGTGCCAGCAGCGGCCGACTAGCGGGAGGGTGGGATACGCAGTATTTT
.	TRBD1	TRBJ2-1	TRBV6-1	CASSETGTGIEGKQFF	TGTGCCAGCAGTGAAACCGGGACAGGAATCGAAGGGAAGCAGTTCTTC
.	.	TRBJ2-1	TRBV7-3	CASSLIGDEQFF	TGTGCCAGCAGCTTAATAGGGGATGAGCAGTTCTTC
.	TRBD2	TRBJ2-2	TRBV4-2	CASSQVLGLAGERRTGELFF	TGTGCCAGCAGCCAAGTTCTCGGACTAGCGGGAGAGCGGCGAACCGGGGAGCTGTTTTTT
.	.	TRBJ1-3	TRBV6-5	CATIKGLFSGNTIYF	TGTGCCACCATTAAAGGACTCTTCTCTGGAAACACCATATATTTT
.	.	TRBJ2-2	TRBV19	CASMPGGAYPPTGELFF	TGTGCCAGTATGCCGGGGGGCGCGTACCCCCCGACCGGGGAGCTGTTTTTT
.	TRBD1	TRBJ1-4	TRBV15	CATSTGANEKLFF	TGTGCCACCAGTACAGGGGCTAATGAAAAACTGTTTTTT
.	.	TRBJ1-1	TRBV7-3	CASSLDGGRTEAFF	TGTGCCAGCAGCTTAGACGGGGGAAGGACTGAAGCTTTCTTT
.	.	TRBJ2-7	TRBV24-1	CATSDHVLDEQYF	TGTGCCACCAGTGACCACGTACTGGACGAGCAGTACTTC
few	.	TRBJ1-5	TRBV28	CASSPPRTEQPQHF	TGTGCCAGCAGTCCCCCAAGGACTGAACAGCCCCAGCATTTT
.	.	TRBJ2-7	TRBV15	CATSRDPGQTYEQYF	TGTGCCACCAGCAGAGATCCCGGACAGACCTACGAGCAGTACTTC